Sequencing of this T cell receptor beta chain was carried out in a study of blood T cell repertoires in COVID-19. Study as a whole: COVID-19 samples, acute and convalescent, were from the United States, Italy and Spain.

Methods used by the authors: Amplified reference gene primers provided the basis for estimating nucleated cell counts. Using immunoSEQ multiplex PCR, the repertoire was profiled, and TCRdb retains in-frame clones only, with some absent. That table gives V, J and clone size, and the DNA gave D and trimming. The sample includes 250,000 to 300,000 clones, approximately 91% of them seen just once. Cohorts were determined from participant-reported clinical history. The clonotype was recovered from a human donor in a cohort exposed to, infected with or recovered from COVID-19 (not recorded which). The donor label of this sample is uncertain. Sample: PBMCs or T cells enriched from blood (not recorded which).

The CDR3 DNA follows: TGTGCCAGCAGTTTATTGGTAGGGGCTGAAGCTTTCTTT. It is translated as CASSLLVGAEAFF. The chain combines TRBV12-3 or TRBV12-4 with TRBJ1-1, with a tentative D call TRBD1 (5 bases). The V and J ends lost 2 bases and 6 bases respectively, with 10 bases between them. CDR3 length: 13 amino acids.